Following are 15 T cell receptor beta chains from one sample sequenced in a study of blood T cells in healthy people across ages. Using a J-beta primer mix together with a sample-barcoded 5' primer, a second PCR was run for roughly 6 to 12 cycles. TCRdb called the 5' RACE reads again in MiXCR, with one record for every CDR3 protein. The sample lists around 900,000 distinct CDR3 sequences, around 30% occurring once. The sample taken for sequencing was blood. All receptors come from an elderly woman in good health.

V usage is TRBV20-1 and J usage is TRBJ2-5; TRBD1 or TRBD2 may be the D gene (5 bases each). This CDR3 is 14 amino acids long. Per germline, CDR1 DFQATT and CDR2 SNEGSKA (reference sequence). With 2 bases removed from V and 2 bases from J, the gap between germline ends came to 12 bases. CDR3: CSARLRQRQETQYF. The CDR3 DNA reads as TGCAGTGCTAGACTTAGACAGCGGCAAGAGACCCAGTACTTC.

This clonotype has at least ten counts. V usage is TRBV2 and J usage is TRBJ2-5; 13 bases are shared with TRBD2. After removal of 6 bases from V and 13 bases from J, the junction contained 5 bases not matched to a gene. Per germline, CDR1 SNHLY and CDR2 FYNNEI. CDR3 length: 12 amino acids. The CDR3 sequence is CASSGTSGARYF. CDR3 nucleotide sequence: TGTGCCAGCAGCGGGACTAGCGGGGCCAGGTACTTC.

J is TRBJ1-1 and V is TRBV7-9; D not certain. This CDR3 region has 14 residues. Per germline, CDR1 SEHNR and CDR2 FQNEAQ (reference sequence). Trimming took 2 bases from V and 1 from J, leaving 8 bases between them. DNA of the CDR3: TGTGCCAGCAGCTTATATTCCCAGAACACTGAAGCTTTCTTT. It translates to CASSLYSQNTEAFF.

This clonotype was observed many times. This chain joins TRBV12-3 or TRBV12-4 and TRBJ2-5; D gene ambiguous. The V end was cut by 3 bases, the J end by 1 base, with 3 bases between. The CDR3 is made up of 12 amino acids. CDR3 nucleotides: TGTGCCAGCAGTTTCGCCCAAGAGACCCAGTACTTC. Translated: CASSFAQETQYF.

The chain is built from TRBV4-1 and TRBJ2-5, with a possible D match to TRBD1 (5 bases). The end of the DNA fits TRBJ2-7 better, so the J call may be wrong. Looked up from germline, CDR1 is MGHRA and CDR2 is YSYEKL. This CDR3 comprises 15 residues. The CDR3 sequence: CASSQDQGFNGEQYF. CDR3 nucleotide sequence: TGCGCCAGCAGCCAAGATCAGGGATTCAATGGCGAGCAGTACTTC.

This clonotype came up many times. The V gene is TRBV18, the J gene TRBJ2-1; D is perhaps TRBD2 (6 bases). Germline values: CDR1 KGHSH, CDR2 LQKENI. The CDR3 runs 16 residues. The V gene lost 3 bases and the J gene lost 2 bases, with 14 bases spanning the gap. CDR3 amino acids: CASSPRGAVTYNEQFF. CDR3 DNA sequence: TGTGCCAGCTCACCCCGCGGGGCAGTGACCTACAATGAGCAGTTCTTC.

This clonotype was counted at least ten times. The V and J genes are TRBV7-8 and TRBJ1-2; 8 bases fit TRBD1. Trimming took 5 bases from V and 2 from J; bases not matched to a gene: 10. The germline V gene has CDR1 SGHVS and CDR2 FQNEAQ. There are 16 residues in the CDR3. The CDR3 reads CASSTRTGWTNYGYTF. CDR3 in DNA: TGTGCCAGCAGCACAAGGACAGGGTGGACGAACTATGGCTACACCTTC. The entire variable domain, with the rest obtained from reference TRBV7-8 and TRBJ1-2, is as follows: GAGVSQSPRYKVAKRGQDVALRCDPISGHVSLFWYQQALGQGPEFLTYFQNEAQLDKSGLPSDRFFAERPEGSVSTLKIQRTQQEDSAVYLCASSTRTGWTNYGYTFGSGTRLTVV.

The J gene is TRBJ1-1, the V gene TRBV4-2, with D perhaps TRBD1 (5 bases). Germline V gives CDR1 LGHNA, CDR2 YNFKEQ. The germline V and J ends were trimmed by 3 bases and 2 bases, with 10 bases remaining between them. The length of the CDR3 is 14 residues. CDR3 residues: CASSHKQDNTEAFF. In DNA form, the CDR3 reads TGTGCCAGCAGCCACAAACAGGATAACACTGAAGCTTTCTTT.

This clonotype was seen once. The chain couples TRBV2 to TRBJ2-4; 9 bases align to TRBD1. With 9 bases clipped from V and 1 base from J, the junction kept 10 bases outside the gene matches. In germline, CDR1 is SNHLY, CDR2 FYNNEI. The CDR3 has 16 residues. Here the CDR3 reads CASGPRDRAAKNIQYF. CDR3 coding DNA: TGTGCCAGTGGGCCCCGGGACAGGGCGGCCAAAAACATTCAGTACTTC.

This clonotype was seen repeatedly, ten times or more. The rearrangement links TRBV7-2 to TRBJ1-2; 11 positions agree with TRBD1. V shed 5 bases, J shed 4 bases, and the junction held 6 bases outside the gene matches. In germline, CDR1 is SGHTA, CDR2 FQGNSA. The CDR3 sequence is 15 residues long. In DNA form, the CDR3 reads TGTGCCAGCAGCGCCGGGACAGGGGGTTCCTATGGCTACACCTTC. It specifies CASSAGTGGSYGYTF.

The chain joins TRBV20-1 to TRBJ2-1; D is undetermined. V lost 1 base and J 6 bases, leaving 16 bases between the germline ends. Germline CDR1 DFQATT, CDR2 SNEGSKA (reference sequence). This CDR3 contains 15 residues. CDR3 amino acids: CSARAEPSWGNEQFF. The CDR3 nucleotides are TGCAGTGCTAGAGCCGAGCCGTCCTGGGGCAATGAGCAGTTCTTC.

The chain links TRBV5-1 to TRBJ2-4, with 11 bases matching TRBD1. The J call may be faulty, since TRBJ2-7 better matches the DNA end. Germline CDR1 is SGHRS and CDR2 is YFSETQ. The CDR3 is made up of 15 amino acids. In DNA form, the CDR3 reads TGCGCCAGCACCCGGGACAGGGGGTTCCCCTACGAGCAGTACTTC. It codes for CASTRDRGFPYEQYF.

The table lists this clonotype with many counts. The chain recombines TRBV25-1 with TRBJ1-4, with D maybe TRBD1 (6 bases). The germline V gene has CDR1 MGHDK and CDR2 SYGVNS. CDR3 size: 14 residues. V was clipped by 6 bases and J by 3 bases, with 11 bases between them. The CDR3 reads CASSPGGPNEKLFF. In DNA form, the CDR3 reads TGTGCCAGCAGCCCCGGGGGGCCTAATGAAAAACTGTTTTTT. The variable domain in full, completed from reference TRBV25-1 and TRBJ1-4, reads EADIYQTPRYLVIGTGKKITLECSQTMGHDKMYWYQQDPGMELHLIHYSYGVNSTEKGDLSSESTVSRIRTEHFPLTLESARPSHTSQYLCASSPGGPNEKLFFGSGTQLSVL.

This chain links TRBV21-1 with TRBJ1-2. TRBV21-1 is a documented pseudogene. The CDR3 sequence is 14 residues long. The chain's CDR3 is CASSIGVHNYGYTF. The CDR3 DNA sequence: TGTGCCAGCAGCATCGGGGTCCACAACTATGGCTACACCTTC.

The J gene is TRBJ1-2, the V gene TRBV30; D is possibly TRBD1 (6 bases). Germline values: CDR1 GTSNPN, CDR2 SVGIG (reference sequence). With 0 bases removed from V and 9 bases from J, the gap between germline ends came to 17 bases. The CDR3 loop spans 14 amino acids. The CDR3, as DNA: TGTGCCTGGAGTGTACAACAGGGCCCTTATAGCTACACCTTC. Translated, it gives CAWSVQQGPYSYTF.